The rows below give T cell receptor beta chains drawn from one sample of a study of cytomegalovirus exposure and HLA in healthy donors. The method was immunoSEQ multiplex PCR; TCRdb's version includes in-frame clones alone and lacks a portion of them. This sample carries 150,000 to 200,000 clones, around 80% of them seen once, and the ten largest clones take around 1.7%. The sample was PBMCs. The receptors stem from a young woman in good health and CMV-seronegative. Both conserved end residues are part of each CDR3. D genes are given only for firm matches. The size field is filled for only some rows; it gives once, few, many or a size class.

cdr3_nt,cdr3_aa,v_call,clone_size,j_call,d_call
TGTGCCAGCAGCCGATCGTCCATAGGACAGGAGAACGAAAAACTGTTTTTT,CASSRSSIGQENEKLFF,TRBV5-4,-,TRBJ1-4,TRBD1
TGTGCCAGCAGTTTACTCGCCCCCGGGGGGGAGAATCGCGGCTACACCTTC,CASSLLAPGGENRGYTF,TRBV27,-,TRBJ1-2,-
TGTGCCAGCAGCTTAGAAGGGGGTCGAGCTTTCTTT,CASSLEGGRAFF,TRBV7-2,-,TRBJ1-1,-
TGTGCCAGCAGCACCCCGCGCGGGACAGGGGGCGAGCAGTACTTC,CASSTPRGTGGEQYF,TRBV7-2,-,TRBJ2-7,TRBD1
TGTGCCAGCAGCCCCACCTGGGAGGCGCATCCGGACACTGAAGCTTTCTTT,CASSPTWEAHPDTEAFF,TRBV12-1,-,TRBJ1-1,-
TGTGCCAGCAGCCCCCCTGCGGGGGACACTGAAGCTTTCTTT,CASSPPAGDTEAFF,TRBV11-3,-,TRBJ1-1,-
TGTGCCAGTAGTAGGGCGTCCAATGAGCAGTTCTTC,CASSRASNEQFF,TRBV19,-,TRBJ2-1,-
TGTGCCAGCAGTGAACTCCCCCTTTCACCCCTCCACTTT,CASSELPLSPLHF,TRBV2,-,TRBJ1-6,-
TGTGCCATCAGCGGGGACAGGGGGATCACTGAAGCTTTCTTT,CAISGDRGITEAFF,TRBV10-3,-,TRBJ1-1,TRBD1
TGTGCTAGTGGTTTGGGGACTAGCGGATACAATGAGCAGTTCTTC,CASGLGTSGYNEQFF,TRBV12-5,-,TRBJ2-1,TRBD2
TGTGCCTGGAGTTTGACGGACACGCAGCCCCAGCATTTT,CAWSLTDTQPQHF,TRBV30,-,TRBJ1-5,-
TGTGCCATCACCGAAACGCCTCAGGGAAGGGGTAACTATGGCTACACCTTC,CAITETPQGRGNYGYTF,TRBV10-3,-,TRBJ1-2,-
TGTGCCAGCAGCCCCCCGAGGTGGGTTGCCAACTATGGCTACACCTTC,CASSPPRWVANYGYTF,TRBV11-2,-,TRBJ1-2,-
TGTGCCAGCAGCTTAGAGGGGAAGGCTCCCGAAGCTTTCTTT,CASSLEGKAPEAFF,TRBV7-9,few,TRBJ1-1,-
TGCGCCAGCAGCCATATGACAGGGGGCTCTCAGCCCCAGCATTTT,CASSHMTGGSQPQHF,TRBV4-1,once,TRBJ1-5,TRBD1
TGCGCCAGCAGTGACGCCGGGACAGGGGCCGAAAAACTGTTTTTT,CASSDAGTGAEKLFF,TRBV10-1,-,TRBJ1-4,TRBD1
TGTGCCAGTGACAATCGTCTTTCGGGCAGGGGCGGTCAGCCCCAGCATTTT,CASDNRLSGRGGQPQHF,TRBV28,-,TRBJ1-5,-
TGTGCCAGTAGTATCCGGGTGACTGGCTACAATGAGCAGTTCTTC,CASSIRVTGYNEQFF,TRBV19,-,TRBJ2-1,-
TGTGCCAGCAGTCAAGGGGGGGCCGGGGAGCTGTTTTTT,CASSQGGAGELFF,TRBV6-6,-,TRBJ2-2,-
TGTGCCAGCAGCTTAGTCGGGGTAGCGGGAGCTTCCCTAGGAAATGAGCAGTTCTTC,CASSLVGVAGASLGNEQFF,TRBV7-2,-,TRBJ2-1,TRBD2
TGTGCCAGTAGTATAGTTAAACTAGCGGAGACAGATACGCAGTATTTT,CASSIVKLAETDTQYF,TRBV19,-,TRBJ2-3,TRBD2
TGTGCCAGTAGTTCCGACTGGGGGGAGCAGTACTTC,CASSSDWGEQYF,TRBV19,-,TRBJ2-5,-
TGTGCCAGCAGTTTTCAGCGTGTCTCCTACAATGAGCAGCTCTTC,CASSFQRVSYNEQLF,TRBV27,-,TRBJ2-1,-
TGTGCCAGCCTTAGGGGACCTATGCGGGAGGGCCTAAGCACAGATACGCAGTATTTT,CASLRGPMREGLSTDTQYF,TRBV11-2,-,TRBJ2-3,TRBD2
TGTGCCAGCAGACAGATCGTCTACAATGAGCAGTTCTTC,CASRQIVYNEQFF,TRBV6-1,-,TRBJ2-1,-
TGTGCCAGCAGTACTCGACAGTCAGATACGCAGTATTTT,CASSTRQSDTQYF,TRBV28,-,TRBJ2-3,-
TGTGCCAGCAGCTTAGATCTGGACTATCAGTTAAACAATGAGCAGTTCTTC,CASSLDLDYQLNNEQFF,TRBV7-9,-,TRBJ2-1,-
TGTGCCAGCAGGGTTCTCCAGGGACAGGAAGCTTTCTTT,CASRVLQGQEAFF,TRBV25-1,-,TRBJ1-1,TRBD1
TGCGCCAGCAGCCAAGCAAGGACAGGGAGCACCTACGAGCAGTACTTC,CASSQARTGSTYEQYF,TRBV4-3,-,TRBJ2-7,TRBD1
TGCGCCAGCAGCCATCTCCCTGGGTTCACACAGAATGAGCAGTTCTTC,CASSHLPGFTQNEQFF,TRBV4-3,-,TRBJ2-1,-
TGTGCCAGCAGCTTGGGTAGCTACACCTTC,CASSLGSYTF,TRBV5-8,-,TRBJ1-2,-
TGTGCCAGCAGTTTATCCCCCGGCAGGGATCAGCCCCAGCATTTT,CASSLSPGRDQPQHF,TRBV27,-,TRBJ1-5,-
TGCGCCAGCAGCCGCATCCCCGGGACAGATACGCAGTATTTT,CASSRIPGTDTQYF,TRBV4-1,-,TRBJ2-3,-
TGTGCCAGCAGCTTGGCCGGGGGGGACACTGAAGCTTTCTTT,CASSLAGGDTEAFF,TRBV5-6,few,TRBJ1-1,-
TGTGCCAGCAGCTTGGGGCTAGCGGGTACCAATGAGCAGTTCTTC,CASSLGLAGTNEQFF,TRBV7-8,-,TRBJ2-1,TRBD2
TGTGCCAGCAGTCCTAGACTAGCAGTCGAGCAGTACTTC,CASSPRLAVEQYF,TRBV28,-,TRBJ2-7,TRBD2
TGCGCCAGCAGCTTGGGTCACAGGGATTTTGAAAAACTGTTTTTT,CASSLGHRDFEKLFF,TRBV5-1,-,TRBJ1-4,-
TGCGCCAGCAGCTTGGGCACTAGCACAGATACGCAGTATTTT,CASSLGTSTDTQYF,TRBV5-1,few,TRBJ2-3,-
TGTGCCAGCCGGCCGGACAGGGGGGTCAATGAGCAGTTCTTC,CASRPDRGVNEQFF,TRBV6-5,-,TRBJ2-1,TRBD1
TGTGCCCGCGGGACCATACAAGAGACCCAGTACTTC,CARGTIQETQYF,TRBV30,-,TRBJ2-5,-
TGCGCCAGCAGCTATACTAGCGGGCCTATTAGCGATGAGCAGTTCTTC,CASSYTSGPISDEQFF,TRBV5-1,-,TRBJ2-1,TRBD2
TGTGCCAGCAGCTATAGGGTAGGGGGCACAGATACGCAGTATTTT,CASSYRVGGTDTQYF,TRBV7-8,-,TRBJ2-3,-
TGTGCCAGCTCACTCAAAGCGGGGGACACTGAAGCTTTCTTT,CASSLKAGDTEAFF,TRBV18,-,TRBJ1-1,-